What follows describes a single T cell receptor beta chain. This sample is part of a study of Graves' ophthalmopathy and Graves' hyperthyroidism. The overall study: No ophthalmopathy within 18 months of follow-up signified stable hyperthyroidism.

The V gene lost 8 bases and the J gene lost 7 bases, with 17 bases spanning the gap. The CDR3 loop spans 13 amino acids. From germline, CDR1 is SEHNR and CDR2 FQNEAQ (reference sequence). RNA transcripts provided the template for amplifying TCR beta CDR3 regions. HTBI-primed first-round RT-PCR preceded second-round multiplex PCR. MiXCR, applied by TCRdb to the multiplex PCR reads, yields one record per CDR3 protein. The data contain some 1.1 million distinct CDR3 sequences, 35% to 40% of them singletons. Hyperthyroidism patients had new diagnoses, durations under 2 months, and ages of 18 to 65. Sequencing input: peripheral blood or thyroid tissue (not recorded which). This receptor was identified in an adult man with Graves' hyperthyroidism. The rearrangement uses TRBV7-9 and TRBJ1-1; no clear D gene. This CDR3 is CASSLYRQLEAFF. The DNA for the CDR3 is TGTGCCAGCTCGCTATACCGGCAGCTTGAAGCTTTCTTT.